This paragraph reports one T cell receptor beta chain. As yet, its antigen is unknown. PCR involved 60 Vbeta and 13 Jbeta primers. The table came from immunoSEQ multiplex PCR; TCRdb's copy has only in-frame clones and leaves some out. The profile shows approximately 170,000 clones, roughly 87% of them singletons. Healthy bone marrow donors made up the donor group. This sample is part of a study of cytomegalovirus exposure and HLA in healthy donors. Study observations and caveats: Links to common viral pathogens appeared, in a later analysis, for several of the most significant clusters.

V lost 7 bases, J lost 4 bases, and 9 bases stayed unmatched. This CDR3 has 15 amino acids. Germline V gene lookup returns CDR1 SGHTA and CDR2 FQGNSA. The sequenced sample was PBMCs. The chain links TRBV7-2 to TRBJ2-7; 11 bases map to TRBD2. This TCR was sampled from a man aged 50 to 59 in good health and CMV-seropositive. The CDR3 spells CASIQLAGEKYEQYF. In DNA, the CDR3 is TGTGCCAGCATCCAACTAGCGGGGGAGAAATACGAGCAGTACTTC.